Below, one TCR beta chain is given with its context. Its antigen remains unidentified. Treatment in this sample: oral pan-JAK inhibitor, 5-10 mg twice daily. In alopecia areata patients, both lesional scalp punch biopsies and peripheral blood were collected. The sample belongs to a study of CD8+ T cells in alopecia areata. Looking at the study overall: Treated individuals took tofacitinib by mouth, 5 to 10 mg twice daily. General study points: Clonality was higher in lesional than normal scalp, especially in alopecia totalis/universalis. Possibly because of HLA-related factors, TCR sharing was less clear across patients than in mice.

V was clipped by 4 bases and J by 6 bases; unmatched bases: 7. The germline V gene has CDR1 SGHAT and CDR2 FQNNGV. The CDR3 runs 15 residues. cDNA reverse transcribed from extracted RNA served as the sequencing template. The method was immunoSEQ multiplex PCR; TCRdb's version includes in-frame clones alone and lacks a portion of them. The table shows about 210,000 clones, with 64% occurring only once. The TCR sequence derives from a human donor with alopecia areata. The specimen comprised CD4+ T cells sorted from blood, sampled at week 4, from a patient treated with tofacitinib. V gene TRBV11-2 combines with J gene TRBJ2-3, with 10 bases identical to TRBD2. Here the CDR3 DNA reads TGTGCCAGCAGCTCAAGCGGGGGGGCGGTCGATACGCAGTATTTT. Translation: CASSSSGGAVDTQYF.